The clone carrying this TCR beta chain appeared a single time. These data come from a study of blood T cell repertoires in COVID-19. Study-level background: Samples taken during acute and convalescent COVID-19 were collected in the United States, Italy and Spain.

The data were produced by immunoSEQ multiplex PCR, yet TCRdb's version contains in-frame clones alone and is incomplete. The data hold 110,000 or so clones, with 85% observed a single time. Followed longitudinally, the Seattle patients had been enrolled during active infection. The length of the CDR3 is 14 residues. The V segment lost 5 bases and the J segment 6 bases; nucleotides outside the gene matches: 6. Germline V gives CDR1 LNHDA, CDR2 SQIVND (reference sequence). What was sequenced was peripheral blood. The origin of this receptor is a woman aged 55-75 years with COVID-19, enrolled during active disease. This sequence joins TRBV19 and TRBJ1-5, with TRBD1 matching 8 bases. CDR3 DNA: TGTGCCAGTAGTCCACGGACAGGGTTTCAGCCCCAGCATTTT. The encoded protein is CASSPRTGFQPQHF.